This passage covers 10 T cell receptor beta chains from one sample sequenced in a study of graft-versus-host responses after intestinal transplantation (dated by TCRdb to the early 2020s). Libraries were built with the immunoSEQ multiplex PCR assay. TCRdb mirrors the immuneACCESS table, restricted to in-frame sequences. Some clones are absent from its copies; in checked studies, under half trace to an unresolved V gene, and the reason for the others is unknown. The sample includes more than 90,000 clones, with 85% to 95% observed a single time. Around 1% of the sample is taken by the ten largest. This sample's time point label indicates: cells obtained before transplantation from donor or recipient. Their cognate antigens are unknown. The source material was unstimulated CD8+ T cells sorted from spleen or lymph node cells, sampled before transplant. These receptors all stem from a human donor who was the organ donor for an intestinal transplant.

This rearrangement joins TRBV4-2 to TRBJ2-7, with D unclear. The CDR3 extends over 13 amino acids. V lost 0 bases and J lost 1, with 4 bases in between. From germline, CDR1 is LGHNA and CDR2 YNFKEQ. The CDR3 is CASSQESSYEQYF. In nucleotides, the CDR3 is TGTGCCAGCAGCCAAGAAAGTTCCTACGAGCAGTACTTC.

The rearrangement links TRBV10-3 to TRBJ1-1, with no clear D. From germline, CDR1 is ENHRY and CDR2 SYGVKD. This CDR3 has 11 residues. The V end was cut by 3 bases, the J end by 2 bases, with 1 base between. The CDR3 here is CAISDNTEAFF. The CDR3 bases are TGTGCCATCAGTGATAACACTGAAGCTTTCTTT.

With regard to this clone: Germline and junction disagree at one end, which may indicate a read error. CDR3 in DNA: TGTGCCAGCGGCGTAGGTCTGGGGGAGGTCGCTTTCAATGAGCAGTTCTTC. Translating gives CASGVGLGEVAFNEQFF. V gene TRBV9 combines with J gene TRBJ2-1; tentative D call: TRBD2 (6 bases). The CDR3 contains 17 residues. Germline loops: CDR1 SGDLS, CDR2 YYNGEE. The whole variable domain, remainder taken from reference TRBV9 and TRBJ2-1, is DSGVTQTPKHLITATGQRVTLRCSPRSGDLSVYWYQQSLDQGLQFLIQYYNGEERAKGNILERFSAQQFPDLHSELNLSSLELGDSALYFCASGVGLGEVAFNEQFFGPGTRLTVL.

The chain couples TRBV4-1 to TRBJ2-1, with TRBD1 identical over 7 bases. CDR1 is MGHRA, CDR2 YSYEKL, per germline. There are 16 residues in the CDR3. After removal of 3 bases from V and 3 bases from J, the junction contained 8 bases not matched to a gene. For the CDR3, the DNA is TGCGCCAGCAGCCAGGACCGGGACAGATTCTACAATGAGCAGTTCTTC. Protein: CASSQDRDRFYNEQFF.

The chain employs TRBV6-1 and TRBJ1-2; D is perhaps TRBD1 (6 bases). Per the germline V gene, CDR1 is MNHNS and CDR2 is SASEGT. V was cut by 6 bases and J by 8 bases, with 16 bases left in between. There are 13 residues in the CDR3. This CDR3 is CASSEYRDDGYTF. CDR3 coding DNA: TGTGCCAGCAGCGAATACAGGGATGACGGCTACACCTTC.

This sequence joins TRBV5-7 and TRBJ2-7; no clear D gene. TRBV5-7 is an ORF, and what it does is uncertain. The CDR3 extends over 19 amino acids. The V and J ends lost 1 base and 2 bases respectively, with 25 bases between them. The CDR3 DNA sequence: TGTGCCAGCAGCTTGATCGGTACGTCAGACTCCTCGCGCACCTACGAGCAGTACTTC. Its translation is CASSLIGTSDSSRTYEQYF.

The chain combines TRBV19 with TRBJ1-1; tentatively, D is TRBD1 (5 bases). CDR3 length: 15 amino acids. Germline V gene data show CDR1 as LNHDA and CDR2 as SQIVND (reference sequence). The V end lost 6 bases, the J end lost 5 bases, and 19 bases lay between the germline ends. CDR3 residues: CASSDRKRGRTEAFF. In DNA form, the CDR3 reads TGTGCCAGTAGCGATAGAAAAAGGGGTAGAACTGAAGCTTTCTTT.

V gene TRBV27 combines with J gene TRBJ2-3, with 14 bases identical to TRBD2. Trimming at V came to 5 bases and at J to 3 bases, leaving 7 bases not matched to a gene. Germline loops: CDR1 MNHEY, CDR2 SMNVEV (reference sequence). CDR3 length: 17 amino acids. CDR3 region: CASSPGLAGATTDTQYF. CDR3 in DNA: TGTGCCAGCAGTCCGGGACTAGCGGGAGCCACGACAGATACGCAGTATTTT.

The gene calls are TRBV7-6 and TRBJ2-2; no firm D call. The CDR3 is 16 amino acids. The V gene's germline CDR1 is SGHVS and CDR2 FNYEAQ. Trimming shortened V by 2 bases and J by 1 base, and 11 bases separated the two germline ends. CDR3 coding DNA: TGTGCCAGCAGCTTAAAGGGCCTGGGGAACACCGGGGAGCTGTTTTTT. This sequence encodes CASSLKGLGNTGELFF.

The rearrangement links TRBV29-1 to TRBJ2-7; 7 bases are a match to TRBD1. The CDR3 spans 13 residues. The trim removed 6 bases at V and 0 bases at J, leaving 5 bases unmatched. CDR1 and CDR2 from the germline V gene are SQVTM and ANQGSEA. The CDR3 DNA reads as TGCAGCGTAGCAGACAGGGCCTCCTACGAGCAGTACTTC. Its protein is CSVADRASYEQYF.